This is a list of T cell receptor beta chains from one sample in a study of OX40 agonist ivuxolimab in advanced cancers. The assay was immunoSEQ multiplex PCR, and TCRdb's table has in-frame clones only and misses some. The table lists roughly 80,000 clones, over 65% of them singletons. The sequencing here drew on CD4+ or CD8+ T cells sorted from blood, taken in a trial of the OX40 agonist ivuxolimab. These receptors all stem from an adult with an advanced solid tumor such as melanoma, head and neck, liver or kidney cancer. CDR3s include the opening cysteine and the closing phenylalanine or tryptophan. The D gene is left open where the match is weak. Expanded clones are given a class, and other clones once, few, many or no size at all.

d_gene	v_gene	j_gene	abundance	CDR3nt	CDR3aa
-	TRBV9	TRBJ2-2	-	TGTGCCAGCAGCAGACAGAACACCGGGGAGCTGTTTTTT	CASSRQNTGELFF
-	TRBV28	TRBJ2-3	once	TGTGCCAGCAGTTTAGGCAGCTACGATACGCAGTATTTT	CASSLGSYDTQYF
-	TRBV19	TRBJ1-5	-	TGTGCCAGTGCACAGGGAGACAATCAGCCCCAGCATTTT	CASAQGDNQPQHF
-	TRBV4-3	TRBJ1-6	-	TGCGCCAGCAGGCTATCCGGAAAGGGGTCACCCCTCCACTTT	CASRLSGKGSPLHF
-	TRBV19	TRBJ1-4	-	TGTGCCAGTAGTGATGGATCAACTAATGAAAAACTGTTTTTT	CASSDGSTNEKLFF
-	TRBV29-1	TRBJ2-3	once	TGCAGCGTCCGGGGCCAGGGGAGCACAGATACGCAGTATTTT	CSVRGQGSTDTQYF
-	TRBV2	TRBJ1-5	-	TGTGCCAGCACCGGGGGGAGCAATCAGCCCCAGCATTTT	CASTGGSNQPQHF
-	TRBV4-3	TRBJ2-2	-	TGCGCCAGCAGCCAAGATGTGGGGAACGCCGGGGAGCTGTTTTTT	CASSQDVGNAGELFF
-	TRBV15	TRBJ2-5	-	TGTGCCACCAGCAGAGATCCGGCAGTTAGCCAAGAGACCCAGTACTTC	CATSRDPAVSQETQYF
-	TRBV10-1	TRBJ1-2	-	TGCGCCAGCAGTCCAGGCGCATTCTATGGCTACACCTTC	CASSPGAFYGYTF
TRBD1	TRBV4-3	TRBJ1-1	-	TGCGCCAGCAGCCGAGGGACAGCTGGTGGCACTGAAGCTTTCTTT	CASSRGTAGGTEAFF
-	TRBV28	TRBJ1-4	-	TGTGCCAGCAGTTTCGACATTATAAATGAAAAACTGTTTTTT	CASSFDIINEKLFF
TRBD1	TRBV4-1	TRBJ1-2	-	TGCGCCAGCAGCCGAGACGGGACAGGGGACTATGGCTACACCTTC	CASSRDGTGDYGYTF